The source of this T cell receptor beta chain is a study of blood T cell repertoires in COVID-19. Study-wide context: COVID-19 samples from acute and convalescent phases originated in the United States, Italy and Spain. From T cells, B-cell-depleted T cells, or PBMCs came the material, which was cDNA or gDNA.

The V and J ends lost 0 bases and 5 bases respectively, with 11 bases between them. Germline V lookup: CDR1 SGHDT, CDR2 YYEEEE. The CDR3 is 14 amino acids. As processed by the authors: Reference gene primer amplification in the assay estimated nucleated cell counts. Clones were read by immunoSEQ multiplex PCR, and TCRdb kept only the in-frame ones, dropping some. The V and J calls and the clone size are those of that table, but D and trimming were determined from the DNA. The sample has some 90,000 clones, nearly 90% seen once. Sequences were obtained from peripheral blood. The origin of this receptor is a middle-aged man with acute or convalescent COVID-19. V is TRBV5-6 and J is TRBJ1-1; D is possibly TRBD1 (5 bases). The CDR3 is CASSLVGGRTEAFF. The CDR3 DNA follows: TGTGCCAGCAGCTTGGTGGGGGGTAGGACTGAAGCTTTCTTT. Full variable domain (missing parts from reference TRBV5-6 and TRBJ1-1): DAGVTQSPTHLIKTRGQQVTLRCSPKSGHDTVSWYQQALGQGPQFIFQYYEEEERQRGNFPDRFSGHQFPNYSSELNVNALLLGDSALYLCASSLVGGRTEAFFGQGTRLTVV.